This T cell receptor beta chain was captured in a study of blood T cells in healthy people across ages. This clonotype was recorded many times. Sample-barcoded 5' priming and a J-beta primer mix drove a second PCR of about 6 to 12 cycles. TCRdb fed the 5' RACE reads into MiXCR, producing one record per CDR3 protein. The sample yields fewer than 1,200,000 distinct CDR3 sequences, under 30% seen once. The germline V gene encodes CDR1 SGHTA and CDR2 FQGTGA. The V gene lost 6 bases and the J gene lost 1 base, with 6 bases spanning the gap. The length of the CDR3 is 13 residues. Another study also made use of these data, one on T cells of mothers and their children.

The material sequenced was blood. This TCR derives from a girl aged 2-10 years in good health. This sequence joins TRBV7-3 and TRBJ2-2, with unresolved D. CDR3 loop: CASSLMNTGELFF. The CDR3 coding sequence is TGTGCCAGCAGTCTGATGAACACCGGGGAGCTGTTTTTT.